This T cell receptor beta chain was recovered during a study of vaccination effects on CD4 cells after COVID-19. On the study more broadly: Post-vaccine sampling occurred a median 72 days after the second dose.

As regards this clone: Its antigen is still unknown.

Pools of viral peptides were used by the ViraFEST assay to expand antigen-specific CD4+ T cells ahead of sequencing. An approximately ten-day culture period preceded the isolation of CD4+ T cells. Either the mRNA-1273 or the BNT162b2 vaccine was given to participants as two doses. Wells each received some 2.2 million PBMC, cultured with approximately 9 IU/ml IL-2 and about 9.3 ug/ml peptides. The authors replaced half the medium with IL-2 medium on days 3 and 7. Produced via immunoSEQ multiplex PCR; TCRdb's table is partial and in-frame only. The sample contains 25,000 to 30,000 clones, 70% to 75% of which appear only once. The sample in question was CD4+ T cells from PBMCs cultured with HCoV-229E spike peptides, obtained after COVID-19 vaccination. This sequence originates from a human donor who received a COVID-19 vaccine.

CDR3 residues: CATRDTAGGNQPQHF. CDR3 DNA sequence: TGTGCCACGCGGGATACGGCGGGGGGCAATCAGCCCCAGCATTTT. The chain uses TRBV6-5 and TRBJ1-5; TRBD1 is a possible D gene (5 bases). This CDR3 has 15 amino acids. CDR1 MNHEY and CDR2 SVGAGI come from the germline V gene. V was clipped by 10 bases and J by 2 bases, with 18 bases between them.